This record concerns one TCR beta chain sequence. The clone's antigen remains unknown. Base-call qualities are not available, and no considerably larger clone is one nucleotide away. The immunoSEQ Assay, a bias-controlled multiplex PCR, was used to amplify TCRbeta CDR3 regions from genomic DNA. In the source study's methods: The number of nucleated cells in each sample was estimated from the amplification of reference gene primers within the assay. To quantify the absolute abundance of each unique TCRbeta CDR3 rearrangement, sequence reads were collapsed and filtered. For each sample, productive Simpson clonality was calculated as the square root of Simpson's diversity index across productive rearrangements. TCRdb limited this immuneACCESS table to in-frame rearrangements with V and J called. A share of clones is missing; checked studies link under half to unresolved V genes, and the rest is unexplained. That table supplies the V and J calls and clone size; D and trimming were determined from the DNA. This sample has 70,000 to 95,000 clones in its table, and about 95% of those were observed once. The top ten hold almost 4.5% of the sample.

The collaborating institutions used their own protocols to collect whole blood in K2EDTA tubes. Collaborator samples were shipped for TCRbeta analysis as frozen whole blood, isolated PBMCs, or DNA extracted from either sample type. The record originates from a study of blood T cell repertoires in COVID-19 (dated by TCRdb to the early 2020s). As for the study more broadly: Samples from collaborators originated in the United States, Italy and Spain and spanned both the acute and convalescent phases of COVID-19. The prospective study material was composed of cDNA or gDNA derived from T cells, B-cell-depleted T cells, or PBMCs. The dataset comprised deeply sampled blood TCRbeta repertoires from subjects exposed to, actively infected with, or recovered from COVID-19. The repertoires were released in a freely available public database meant as a resource for research on the immune response to SARS-CoV-2. The samples were drawn from two sources: the first 160 participants of the ongoing ImmuneRACE study, and 1,000 to 1,500 subjects contributed by 6 global collaborators. Sample metadata almost always included a de-identified subject ID, COVID-19 status, age in years and sex. Where available, HLA class I and class II types were taken from metadata supplied by the sample provider and were not determined by assay-based typing. The paper's findings and limits, for the study overall: How much clinical and demographic metadata was included differed by source and by participant, and the metadata was provided uncurated.

Including cysteine and phenylalanine, the CDR3 has 14 amino acids. Of all the DNA, just the CDR3 is kept, 42 bases in frame from base 1. V sheds 0 bases and J sheds 1 base, leaving 6 bases between their ends. The source material was peripheral blood. The chain couples TRBV23-1 to TRBJ1-1; the D gene lacks a confident call. TRBV23-1 counts as an open reading frame of uncertain function. The sequence derives from a human donor with active COVID-19. The donor label of this sample is uncertain. The bases are TGCGCCAGCAGTCAATCAGCGGCGAACACTGAAGCTTTCTTT. It is translated as CASSQSAANTEAFF.